A selection of T cell receptor beta chains follows, all from one sample in a study of cytomegalovirus exposure and HLA in healthy donors. Generated by immunoSEQ multiplex PCR, the TCRdb table keeps only in-frame clones and is missing some. The sample includes approximately 200,000 clones, around 76% of them seen just once. The sample comprised PBMCs. The receptor set was obtained from a man aged 25-45 years in good health and CMV-seronegative. Each CDR3 is given with its conserved first and last residue.

>TRBJ2-2|TRBV6-6
CASSYFQGTNTGELFF
>TRBJ1-1|TRBV9
CASSLRTGGTEAFF
>TRBJ2-5|TRBV6-6
CASSYGLEATQYF
>TRBJ2-3|TRBV7-3
CASSQGLAADTQYF
>TRBJ2-5|TRBV4-2
CASSQEGLAGARETQYF
>TRBJ2-7|TRBV29-1
CSVGGQGPSYEQYF
>TRBJ1-1|TRBV5-1
CASSLDRVGTEAFF
>TRBJ2-6|TRBV27
CASSLGGAGANVLTF
>TRBJ2-1|TRBV18
CASSPPESTYNEQFF
>TRBJ2-1|TRBV7-9
CASSLEANNEQFF
>TRBJ2-7|TRBV18
CASSQTSGDSYEQYF
>TRBJ2-7|TRBV4-1
CASSQGLGAQSYEQYF
>TRBJ2-2|TRBV28
CASGNRGLRTGELFF
>TRBJ2-7|TRBV7-9
CASSLAGQLRENEQYF
>TRBJ2-7|TRBV28
CASSLLYEQYF
>TRBJ2-7|TRBV10-3
CAISADRDTYEQYF
>TRBJ2-5|TRBV6-1
CASSGDRGGQETQYF
>TRBJ2-1|TRBV5-1
CASSGLAGVLDEQFF
>TRBJ2-3|TRBV10-1
CATQVSGADTQYF
>TRBJ2-7|TRBV10-3
CAAASGTYEQYF
>TRBJ1-1|TRBV30
CAWTTTNTEAFF
>TRBJ2-3|TRBV28
CASSSLWAPDDADTQYF
>TRBJ2-7|TRBV5-6
CASSLYESSRSYEQYF
>TRBJ2-2|TRBV5-1
CASSLEGANTGELFF
>TRBJ1-1|TRBV5-1
CASSLERGIPTEAFF
>TRBJ1-2|TRBV5-6
CASSLDAGTGASGYTF
>TRBJ2-3|TRBV7-2
CASSFPARSVTDTQYF
>TRBJ2-7|TRBV27
CASSLPGRASGEQYF
>TRBJ1-5|TRBV21-1
CASSTARDRFESNQPQHF
>TRBJ1-1|TRBV19
CASKAKLNTEAFF
>TRBJ2-1|TRBV20-1
CSASRGNEQFF
>TRBJ1-5|TRBV5-1
CVSSPTGASNQPQHF
>TRBJ2-5|TRBV21-1
CASSTGQTNLKETQYF
>TRBJ2-1|TRBV2
CASRETNEQFF
>TRBJ1-2|TRBV27
CASSHSGTPLAPQRNYGYTF
>TRBJ1-2|TRBV7-9
CASSLLPARGQNGYTF
>TRBJ2-1|TRBV5-1
CASSVVGVPGGYNEQFF
>TRBJ2-2|TRBV28
CASTPLPDRVNTGELFF
>TRBJ2-2|TRBV2
CASSASGLNTGELFF
>TRBJ2-7|TRBV11-2
CASSLGTGNYEQYF
>TRBJ2-1|TRBV9
CASSVSGTSYNEQFF
>TRBJ2-1|TRBV5-1
CASSAETEQFF
>TRBJ1-1|TRBV10-1
CASSESQVGNTEAFF
>TRBJ2-2|TRBV5-4
CASSFGSPGLAGEGTGELFF
>TRBJ1-1|TRBV14
CASSQDFGQGGWTTEAFF
>TRBJ2-5|TRBV14
CASSQTGFVGSFPFETQYF
>TRBJ1-4|TRBV2
CASSDSGEKLFF
>TRBJ1-5|TRBV27
CASSFRGSNQPQHF
>TRBJ2-7|TRBV5-1
CASSLRAGLYEQYF
>TRBJ2-3|TRBV25-1
CASSEGQGADTQYF
>TRBJ2-1|TRBV5-1
CASSLVAQGHNEQFF
>TRBJ1-5|TRBV7-9
CASSIGQGSNQPQHF